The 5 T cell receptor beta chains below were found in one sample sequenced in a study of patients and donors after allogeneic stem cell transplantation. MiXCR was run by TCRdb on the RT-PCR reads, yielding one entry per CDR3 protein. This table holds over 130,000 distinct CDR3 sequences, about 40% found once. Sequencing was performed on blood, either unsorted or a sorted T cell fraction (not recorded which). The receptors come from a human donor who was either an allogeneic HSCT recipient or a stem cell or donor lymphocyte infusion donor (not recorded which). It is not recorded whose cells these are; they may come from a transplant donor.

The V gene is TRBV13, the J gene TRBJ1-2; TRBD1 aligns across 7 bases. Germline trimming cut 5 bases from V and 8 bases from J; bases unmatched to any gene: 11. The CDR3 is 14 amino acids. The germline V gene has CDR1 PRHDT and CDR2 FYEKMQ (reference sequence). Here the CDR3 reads CASSIGTARSGYTF. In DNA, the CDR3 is TGTGCCAGCAGCATCGGGACAGCTCGTTCGGGCTACACCTTC. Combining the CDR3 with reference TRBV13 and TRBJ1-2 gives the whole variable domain AAGVIQSPRHLIKEKRETATLKCYPIPRHDTVYWYQQGPGQDPQFLISFYEKMQSDKGSIPDRFSAQQFSDYHSELNMSSLELGDSALYFCASSIGTARSGYTFGSGTRLTVV.

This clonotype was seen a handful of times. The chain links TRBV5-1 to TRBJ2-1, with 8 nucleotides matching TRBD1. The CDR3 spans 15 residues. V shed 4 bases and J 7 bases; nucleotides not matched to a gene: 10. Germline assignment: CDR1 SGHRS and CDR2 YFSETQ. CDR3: CASSLGPGGLNEQFF. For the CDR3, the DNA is TGCGCCAGCAGCCTTGGGCCAGGGGGCTTAAATGAGCAGTTCTTC.

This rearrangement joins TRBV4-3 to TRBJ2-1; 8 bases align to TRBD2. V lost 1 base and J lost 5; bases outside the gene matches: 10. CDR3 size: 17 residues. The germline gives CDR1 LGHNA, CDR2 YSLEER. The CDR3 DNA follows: TGCGCCAGCAGCCAAGTAATTCAGCGGGGGTATAACAATGAGCAGTTCTTC. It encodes CASSQVIQRGYNNEQFF.

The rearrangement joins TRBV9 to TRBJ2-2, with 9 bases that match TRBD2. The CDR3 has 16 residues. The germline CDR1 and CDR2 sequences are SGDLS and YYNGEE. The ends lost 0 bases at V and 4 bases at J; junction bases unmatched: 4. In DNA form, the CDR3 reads TGTGCCAGCAGCGTAGCCTCTAGCGGGGTCACCGGGGAGCTGTTTTTT. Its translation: CASSVASSGVTGELFF.

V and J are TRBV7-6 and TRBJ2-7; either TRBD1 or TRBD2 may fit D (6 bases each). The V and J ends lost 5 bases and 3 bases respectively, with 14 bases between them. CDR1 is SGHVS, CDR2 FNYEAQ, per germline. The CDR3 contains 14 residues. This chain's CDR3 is CASSTAQGGYEQYF. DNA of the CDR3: TGTGCCAGCAGCACAGCACAGGGAGGCTACGAGCAGTACTTC.